This T cell receptor (beta chain) appears in the sequencing data of a study of T cells in Graves' hyperthyroidism and ophthalmopathy (dated by TCRdb to between 2019 and 2020). Notes on the research overall: Peripheral blood was sampled at the time of initial diagnosis, prior to any treatment. To identify distinguishing TCR V-J signatures, a discovery cohort of 95 to 100 patients was used, comprising under 45 with Graves' ophthalmopathy and 55 to 65 with stable Graves' hyperthyroidism. An independent validation cohort of under 20 hyperthyroidism patients and approximately 15 patients who later progressed to ophthalmopathy tested prospective prediction of ophthalmopathy. The approximately 90 discovery patients were randomly split 7:3 into training and test sets. In several Graves' hyperthyroidism patients, the study also compared T-cell repertoires from thyroid tissue with T-cell repertoires from blood. Once sampling was done, hyperthyroidism patients were given methimazole at a starting dose of 30 mg daily, whereas ophthalmopathy patients were given high-dose intravenous methylprednisolone. The paper describes TCR Vbeta CDR3 sequencing of fewer than 150 peripheral blood samples, made up of roughly 45 ophthalmopathy patients, 70 to 75 hyperthyroidism patients and 17 progressor patients.

Moderately to severely active disease, a Clinical Activity Score of at least 3, a NOSPECS grade of at least 4, and a duration under 3 months were present in ophthalmopathy patients. The study excluded patients with uncontrolled infections, other autoimmune diseases, pregnancy or lactation. Clinical symptoms, serum thyroxine and TRAb, thyroid ultrasound, and orbital computed tomography formed the basis for the diagnoses. PBMCs were separated from roughly 10 ml of fresh peripheral blood using Ficoll-Paque density gradient centrifugation. Total RNA was extracted with Trizol reagent, and quality was checked on an Agilent 2100 Bioanalyzer. TCR beta CDR3 regions were amplified from RNA transcripts. A first-round RT-PCR of the TCR CDR3 used the HTBI primer set with the Qiagen OneStep RT-PCR kit. Libraries were constructed in a second round of multiplex PCR, after which size selection and purification were performed. Libraries were sequenced paired-end with 100 bp reads on an Illumina HiSeq2000. As for how the authors treated the data: SOAPnuke was used to process the raw data, throwing out any read that contained adapters or uncalled bases, had a mean Phred below 15, or lacked an exact constant-primer or identifier match. High-quality paired reads were merged with COPE v1.2.5, and unique nucleotide sequences were defined as clonotypes. MiTCR v1.1 was used to align clonotypes to the IMGT TRBV, TRBD and TRBJ reference segments. Only V-J combinations with frequency above 0.0001, covering 99.2% of repertoires, were analysed. The TCS score was defined as F50 (clonal expansion) divided by E x V (chaos), with BLOSUM62-based TCRdist calculated between CDR3 peptides within each V-J. Welch's t-statistics and random forest reduced 500 to 650 V-J features to roughly 13, which were used in a naive Bayes classifier (R e1071). TCRdb redid the processing of the public reads, applying fastp at Q25 and MiXCR, and retained in-frame beta chains. Rows with a matching CDR3 protein are joined into one entry that keeps the most common DNA and genes. These V and J calls derive from TCRdb rather than the authors' analysis. The sample profile shows about 640,000 distinct CDR3 sequences; roughly 20% of them were found once. The leading ten clones occupy roughly a third of the sample.

As for this clonotype: Its cognate antigen has yet to be identified. No qualities accompany the bases; no much larger clone lies one base away.

What the authors observed across the whole study: A model built on a 13 V-J signature distinguished ophthalmopathy from stable hyperthyroidism, reaching 85% to 90% sensitivity and 81.08% specificity in cross-validation and 80%/75% in testing. Most expanded thyroid clonotypes (frequency above 0.001) were also detected in blood, a finding suggesting that blood repertoires may reflect thyroid immune responses. In validation, the model predicted progression to ophthalmopathy with around 71% sensitivity and roughly 75% specificity, a median of roughly seven months before onset. No statistical method was used to set the sample size in advance, and investigators knew the group allocation.

The CDR3 starts with the cysteine, ends with the phenylalanine, and has 16 residues. The kept DNA is CDR3 alone, 48 bases in frame from the first base. As encoded in the germline V gene (reference sequence), CDR1 is LNHNV while CDR2 is YYDKDF. V loses 1 base, J loses 4 bases, and the germline ends lie 16 bases apart. The sample taken for sequencing was blood. The chain couples TRBV15 to TRBJ1-2; the D gene is possibly TRBD1, with 5 bases matching. This TCR came from a man between 25 and 39 years old with Graves' ophthalmopathy. The DNA is as follows: TGTGCCACCAGCAGAGCTAAGGGGACGGAAGGCTATGGCTACACCTTC. This codes for CATSRAKGTEGYGYTF.